This TCR beta chain stems from a study of shared clonotypes between healthy human individuals. For the study at large: Donor composition was two women and a few men, aged 18 to 49. Study-wide points: When compared with the clonotypes that were shared by all four sorted-subset donors, the non-shared clonotypes turned out to have lower generation probabilities. Incompleteness in sorted-subset sequencing, despite large depth, was shown by rarefaction.

This clone occurred once. Its antigen is as yet unknown. TCRdb's copy holds only in-frame clones and misses some; the assay was immunoSEQ multiplex PCR. This sample has around 2.5 million clones, with 80% to 95% found just once. Sequencing input: naive CD4+ T cells from PBMCs. Subset denoted: CD45RA+ positively selected. The sequence derives from a man aged 18 to 29 in good health. Some clones in this sample may be carry-over from other donors' samples.

The CDR3 coding sequence is TGTGCCAGCAGTGAAGTACGGGGACAGGGGGCGAACACCGGGGAGCTGTTTTTT. Its protein is CASSEVRGQGANTGELFF. This chain connects TRBV6-1 to TRBJ2-2, with 11 bases aligning to TRBD1. CDR3 length equals 18 residues. Germline V gene lookup returns CDR1 MNHNS and CDR2 SASEGT. V lost 1 base, J lost 0 bases, and 4 bases stayed unmatched.